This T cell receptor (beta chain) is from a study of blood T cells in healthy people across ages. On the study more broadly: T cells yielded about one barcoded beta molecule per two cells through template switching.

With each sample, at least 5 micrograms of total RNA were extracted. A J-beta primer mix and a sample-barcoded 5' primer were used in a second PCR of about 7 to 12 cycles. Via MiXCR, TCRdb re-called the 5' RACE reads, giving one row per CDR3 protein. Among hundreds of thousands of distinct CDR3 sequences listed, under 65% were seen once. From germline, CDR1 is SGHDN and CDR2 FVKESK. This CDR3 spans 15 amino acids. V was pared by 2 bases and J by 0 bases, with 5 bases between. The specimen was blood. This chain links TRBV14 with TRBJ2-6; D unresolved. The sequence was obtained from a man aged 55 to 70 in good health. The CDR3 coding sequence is TGTGCCAGCAGCCAATTGGGCTCTGGGGCCAACGTCCTGACTTTC. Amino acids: CASSQLGSGANVLTF.